This T cell receptor (beta chain) was sequenced in a study of CD8 T cells in ankylosing spondylitis. Regarding the study as a whole: Reported data indicate significant enrichment of disease-linked clones within matched ankylosing spondylitis synovial fluid. Blood of patients with ankylosing spondylitis appeared to be characterized by a TCR beta motif of 8 or 9 highly homologous variants. Disease-linked clones had a CD8+ phenotype and relatively low frequency in peripheral blood.

Trimming left V 3 bases short and J 6 bases short, with 15 bases between. This CDR3 comprises 14 residues. The germline V gene encodes CDR1 MNHEY and CDR2 SMNVEV (reference sequence). Points on this clonotype: Antigen specificity is unknown.

Library preparation for TCR beta used quantitative 5'-RACE with molecular barcodes. One entry per CDR3 protein, called by TCRdb with MiXCR from the 5' RACE reads. The sample consists of 100,000 to 150,000 distinct CDR3 sequences, about 15% of them appearing once. V usage is TRBV27 and J usage is TRBJ2-7, with TRBD2 as a possible D gene (6 bases). The clonotype comes from a male donor with ankylosing spondylitis. Sequencing used blood, either unsorted or a sorted T cell fraction (not recorded which). CDR3 coding DNA: TGTGCCAGCAGTTTCGGGAGAGGCCCAATCGAGCAGTACTTC. This sequence encodes CASSFGRGPIEQYF.